A single sample gave rise to the 32 T cell receptor beta chains below, sequenced in a study of monozygotic twins with inflammatory bowel disease. Reanalyzing the 5' RACE reads, TCRdb keeps one entry per CDR3 protein, without DNA. In total, the table holds 88,000 or so distinct CDR3 sequences. The specimen was blood. The source of these receptors is a human donor with ulcerative colitis or Crohn's disease, or a healthy co-twin of an affected twin (not recorded which).

V and J are TRBV7-6 and TRBJ2-7; the TRBD1 assignment by TCRdb is unverifiable without DNA. This CDR3 is 14 amino acids long. Germline V gene data show CDR1 as SGHVS and CDR2 as FNYEAQ. CDR3 in amino acids: CASSLEAWTGEQYF.

The genes are TRBV5-6 and TRBJ2-7. The CDR3 spans 13 residues. Germline CDR1 is SGHDT and CDR2 is YYEEEE. CDR3 in amino acids: CASSLDRVYEQYF.

V and J are TRBV5-1 and TRBJ1-1; the D call of TRBD1 rests on TCRdb alone, since no DNA is present to check it. The CDR3 extends over 15 amino acids. Germline lookup yields CDR1 SGHRS and CDR2 YFSETQ. CDR3 sequence reads: CASRMTGGWDTEAFF.

The rearrangement links TRBV5-1 to TRBJ1-5; TCRdb reports TRBD1, a call that lacks DNA to check it against. The V gene's germline CDR1 is SGHRS and CDR2 YFSETQ. This CDR3 spans 15 amino acids. The CDR3 here is CASSLFAGNSQPQHF.

This chain connects TRBV7-2 to TRBJ1-3. The CDR3 contains 16 residues. The germline V gene encodes CDR1 SGHTA and CDR2 FQGNSA. The CDR3 loop reads CASSLVGQSSGNTIYF.

V usage is TRBV19 and J usage is TRBJ1-1. The CDR3 runs 13 residues. CDR1 LNHDA and CDR2 SQIVND come from the germline V gene (reference sequence). CDR3: CASSGSVNTEAFF.

The V call is TRBV12-3 or TRBV12-4, the J call TRBJ1-5; TCRdb's D call of TRBD1 is untestable without DNA. The CDR3 contains 13 residues. CDR3 amino acids: CASQWGGNQPQHF.

This clonotype registers medium-sized by frequency. CDR3: CATSDVSGEETQYF. This chain joins TRBV24-1 and TRBJ2-5. The CDR3 is 14 residues long. The germline CDR1 and CDR2 sequences are KGHDR and SFDVKD.

The chain employs TRBV6-5 and TRBJ1-6. This CDR3 is 15 amino acids long. The germline V gene encodes CDR1 MNHEY and CDR2 SVGAGI. The CDR3 region is CASSYDRQGDSPLHF.

This rearrangement joins TRBV7-3 to TRBJ1-5. CDR1 is SGHTA and CDR2 is FQGTGA in the germline V gene. The CDR3 contains 13 residues. Here the CDR3 reads CASSLTAGQPQHF. The whole variable domain, remainder taken from reference TRBV7-3 and TRBJ1-5, is GAGVSQTPSNKVTEKGKYVELRCDPISGHTALYWYRQSLGQGPEFLIYFQGTGAADDSGLPNDRFFAVRPEGSVSTLKIQRTERGDSAVYLCASSLTAGQPQHFGDGTRLSIL.

The chain joins TRBV28 to TRBJ1-6. The CDR3 totals 15 residues. Germline V CDR1 and CDR2: MDHEN, SYDVKM. This CDR3 reads CASSSPGSAASPLHF.

The chain is built from TRBV11-3 and TRBJ2-5; without DNA, the TCRdb call of TRBD1 cannot be checked. Germline V gene data show CDR1 as SGHNT and CDR2 as YENEEA. The CDR3 is 15 residues long. The CDR3 sequence is CASSSMGQPVGAQYF.

The rearrangement uses TRBV6-5 and TRBJ2-5; as DNA is missing, the TRBD1 call by TCRdb cannot be tested. Germline lookup yields CDR1 MNHEY and CDR2 SVGAGI. This CDR3 contains 16 residues. CDR3 amino acids: CASSYRAGGKEETQYF.

This chain joins TRBV20-1 and TRBJ2-2; the D gene TCRdb calls, TRBD1, cannot be checked with no DNA. The CDR3 sequence is 14 residues long. Germline loops: CDR1 DFQATT, CDR2 SNEGSKA (reference sequence). CDR3 sequence reads: CSAKLPTGAGELFF.

The gene calls are TRBV7-9 and TRBJ2-7. The CDR3 contains 14 residues. The germline gives CDR1 SEHNR, CDR2 FQNEAQ (reference sequence). This CDR3 is CASSLVVGSGEQYF.

V is TRBV20-1 and J is TRBJ1-2; the TCRdb D gene call, TRBD1, has no DNA to confirm it. The V gene's germline CDR1 is DFQATT and CDR2 SNEGSKA (reference sequence). CDR3 length equals 12 residues. CDR3 sequence: CSAQGGNYGYTF.

This chain connects TRBV20-1 to TRBJ1-5; checking the TCRdb D call of TRBD1 is not possible without DNA. This CDR3 is built from 13 residues. Germline CDR1 reads DFQATT; CDR2 reads SNEGSKA (reference sequence). The CDR3 region is CSAREDTNQPQHF.

The rearrangement joins TRBV12-3 or TRBV12-4 to TRBJ1-1. This CDR3 is 12 amino acids long. CDR3 in amino acids: CASSFIDTEAFF.

The chain is built from TRBV27 and TRBJ1-4; TCRdb outputs TRBD1, but without DNA this stays unchecked. Germline assignment: CDR1 MNHEY and CDR2 SMNVEV (reference sequence). CDR3 length: 13 amino acids. Here the CDR3 reads CASSSGADEKLFF.

The V and J genes are TRBV5-1 and TRBJ2-5. Looked up from germline, CDR1 is SGHRS and CDR2 is YFSETQ. This CDR3 comprises 13 residues. This CDR3 reads CASSSATAETQYF.

The V gene is TRBV20-1, the J gene TRBJ2-5; TCRdb's D call, TRBD2, is unchecked because there is no DNA. This CDR3 spans 15 amino acids. The V gene's germline CDR1 is DFQATT and CDR2 SNEGSKA (reference sequence). CDR3 sequence reads: CSAEGGTSGGETQYF.

V gene TRBV5-1 combines with J gene TRBJ1-1. CDR1 is SGHRS and CDR2 is YFSETQ in the germline V gene. The CDR3 length is 13 residues. The CDR3 reads CASCPVGNTEAFF.

V gene TRBV4-1 combines with J gene TRBJ1-2; TCRdb indicates TRBD1, and absent DNA this call remains unverified. Germline V CDR1 and CDR2: MGHRA, YSYEKL. CDR3 length equals 14 residues. The CDR3 is CASSVVGGSNGFTF.

The chain uses TRBV18 and TRBJ2-4; TCRdb proposes TRBD2, but this gene call is untestable without DNA. CDR3 size: 17 residues. CDR1 is KGHSH and CDR2 is LQKENI in the germline V gene. CDR3 residues: CASSPPSGLVAKNIQYF.

V usage is TRBV6-1 and J usage is TRBJ2-5; TCRdb proposes TRBD1, but this gene call is untestable without DNA. The CDR3 runs 15 residues. Germline V CDR1 and CDR2: MNHNS, SASEGT. The CDR3 sequence: CASRTPLRGQETQYF.

The chain employs TRBV10-1 and TRBJ2-7; TCRdb gives TRBD1 as the D gene, but with no DNA this cannot be confirmed. Looked up from germline, CDR1 is WNHNN and CDR2 is SYGVQD (reference sequence). This CDR3 is built from 13 residues. CDR3: CASSEGGHAEQYF.

This rearrangement joins TRBV5-1 to TRBJ2-7; as DNA is missing, the TRBD1 call by TCRdb cannot be tested. CDR1 is SGHRS and CDR2 is YFSETQ in the germline V gene. This CDR3 is 14 amino acids long. The CDR3 loop reads CASSLTSPSYEQYF.

CDR3 region: CASSLTSGSTYNEQFF. The chain employs TRBV6-5 and TRBJ2-1; the D call from TCRdb, TRBD2, cannot be confirmed without DNA. The length of the CDR3 is 16 residues. Germline assignment: CDR1 MNHEY and CDR2 SVGAGI.

The CDR3 loop reads CASSPGSTDTQYF. V is TRBV7-8 and J is TRBJ2-3; with no DNA, the TCRdb D assignment of TRBD1 cannot be verified. Per germline, CDR1 SGHVS and CDR2 FQNEAQ. The CDR3 covers 13 residues. The full variable domain, completed using reference TRBV7-8 and TRBJ2-3, is GAGVSQSPRYKVAKRGQDVALRCDPISGHVSLFWYQQALGQGPEFLTYFQNEAQLDKSGLPSDRFFAERPEGSVSTLKIQRTQQEDSAVYLCASSPGSTDTQYFGPGTRLTVL.

The V gene is TRBV11-2, the J gene TRBJ2-3. The CDR3 sequence is 12 residues long. The germline V gene has CDR1 SGHAT and CDR2 FQNNGV. CDR3: CASSLELNTQYF.

The chain uses TRBV20-1 and TRBJ2-3; the D call of TRBD1 rests on TCRdb alone, since no DNA is present to check it. CDR3 length: 15 residues. Germline CDR1 reads DFQATT; CDR2 reads SNEGSKA (reference sequence). The chain's CDR3 is CSALAQHTGTDTQYF.

The chain uses TRBV7-2 and TRBJ1-3. The CDR3 length is 13 residues. Germline CDR1 is SGHTA and CDR2 is FQGNSA. CDR3 sequence: CASSFFEGDTIYF.